The clone carrying this T cell receptor beta chain was picked up a small number of times. The sort gate was single viable CD3+CD4+CD8-CD45RO+ cells for memory CD4+ T cells. Positive selection with CD4 microbeads enriched total CD4+ T cells. This sample was included in a study of memory CD4+ T cells and cytomegalovirus serostatus. V lost 6 bases and J 4 bases, leaving 16 bases between the germline ends. The germline V gene has CDR1 SNHLY and CDR2 FYNNEI. The CDR3 is 15 amino acids. The assay was immunoSEQ multiplex PCR, and TCRdb's table has in-frame clones only and misses some. The sample lists about 75,000 clones; approximately 78% were seen once.

The chain has TRBV2 and TRBJ1-5; TRBD1 is a possible D gene (6 bases). This receptor was taken from an adult in good health and CMV-seropositive. Source material: memory CD4+ T cells from blood. CDR3 nucleotides: TGTGCCAGCAGAGCTACAGGGCTACTAAATCAGCCCCAGCATTTT. Amino acids: CASRATGLLNQPQHF. The entire variable domain, with the rest obtained from reference TRBV2 and TRBJ1-5, is as follows: EPEVTQTPSHQVTQMGQEVILRCVPISNHLYFYWYRQILGQKVEFLVSFYNNEISEKSEIFDDQFSVERPDGSNFTLKIRSTKLEDSAMYFCASRATGLLNQPQHFGDGTRLSIL.